The 27 T cell receptor beta chains below were found in one sample sequenced in a study of OX40 agonist ivuxolimab in advanced cancers. The repertoire was sequenced with immunoSEQ multiplex PCR; TCRdb's copy has only in-frame clones and lacks some. The sample records about 79,000 clones, around 90% being singletons. The material sequenced was CD4+ or CD8+ T cells sorted from blood, taken in a trial of the OX40 agonist ivuxolimab. Every receptor here comes from an adult with an advanced solid tumor such as melanoma, head and neck, liver or kidney cancer.

The rearrangement joins TRBV9 to TRBJ1-4, with D unresolved. The CDR3 has 13 residues. CDR1 and CDR2 (germline): SGDLS, YYNGEE. V lost 3 bases and J 6 bases, leaving 9 bases between the germline ends. CDR3 bases: TGTGCCAGCAGCGCCCGGCCGGATGAAAAACTGTTTTTT. The encoded protein is CASSARPDEKLFF. The full variable domain, rest sourced from reference TRBV9 and TRBJ1-4, is DSGVTQTPKHLITATGQRVTLRCSPRSGDLSVYWYQQSLDQGLQFLIQYYNGEERAKGNILERFSAQQFPDLHSELNLSSLELGDSALYFCASSARPDEKLFFGSGTQLSVL.

The chain employs TRBV27 and TRBJ1-2, with 10 bases identical to TRBD1. The CDR3 extends over 15 amino acids. Germline CDR1 reads MNHEY; CDR2 reads SMNVEV (reference sequence). With 5 bases clipped from V and 4 bases from J, the junction kept 7 bases outside the gene matches. CDR3 residues: CASSPWDRGPYGYTF. CDR3 DNA: TGTGCCAGCAGTCCCTGGGACAGGGGCCCCTATGGCTACACCTTC.

This clone was seen once. This chain links TRBV30 with TRBJ1-4; D gene ambiguous. From germline, CDR1 is GTSNPN and CDR2 SVGIG (reference sequence). With 8 bases removed from V and 10 bases from J, the gap between germline ends came to 20 bases. The CDR3 totals 13 residues. The CDR3 DNA sequence: TGTGCCGCCTACAATGGTATTGTCGGAAAACTGTTTTTT. This codes for CAAYNGIVGKLFF.

Points on this clone: Other DNA sequences in the sample encode the same CDR3. This sequence joins TRBV5-4 and TRBJ2-7; 9 positions match TRBD1. The germline CDR1 and CDR2 sequences are SGHNT and YYREEE (reference sequence). CDR3 length: 16 residues. The CDR3 reads CASSGPGQGISYEQYV. The CDR3 DNA is TGTGCTAGCAGCGGCCCGGGACAGGGTATCTCCTACGAGCAGTACGTC.

This chain connects TRBV2 to TRBJ2-5; 10 bases agree with TRBD2. The V and J ends lost 6 bases and 0 bases, in that order; junction bases with no gene match: 4. CDR3 size: 15 residues. Germline CDR1 is SNHLY and CDR2 is FYNNEI. CDR3 residues: CASSKTSGYQETQYF. In DNA form, the CDR3 reads TGTGCCAGCAGCAAGACTAGCGGGTACCAAGAGACCCAGTACTTC.

This chain connects TRBV6-1 to TRBJ1-2, with 7 positions matching TRBD1. Germline V gives CDR1 MNHNS, CDR2 SASEGT. The V gene end was trimmed by 5 bases and the J gene end by 7 bases; junction bases not matched to a gene: 4. The CDR3 loop spans 12 amino acids. CDR3 residues: CASSNRGIGYTF. The CDR3 coding sequence is TGTGCCAGCAGTAACAGGGGAATTGGCTACACCTTC.

J is TRBJ1-5 and V is TRBV7-2; 9 positions match TRBD1. The junction had 3 bases not matched to a gene; V was cut back by 5 bases and J by 4 bases. Per the germline V gene, CDR1 is SGHTA and CDR2 is FQGNSA. CDR3 length equals 14 residues. CDR3 protein: CASSIGQGNQPQHF. The CDR3 DNA sequence: TGTGCCAGCAGCATAGGACAGGGGAATCAGCCCCAGCATTTT.

The chain is built from TRBV10-3 and TRBJ2-7; 9 bases are shared with TRBD2. The CDR3 runs 13 residues. The trim removed 0 bases at V and 6 bases at J, leaving 0 bases unmatched. Germline lookup yields CDR1 ENHRY and CDR2 SYGVKD. The CDR3: CAISESTSGEQYF. The CDR3 DNA follows: TGTGCCATCAGTGAGTCGACTAGCGGCGAGCAGTACTTC.

This chain links TRBV5-1 with TRBJ2-5; 11 nucleotides agree with TRBD2. V lost 2 bases and J lost 5; bases outside the gene matches: 5. The germline gives CDR1 SGHRS, CDR2 YFSETQ. The CDR3 consists of 15 residues. The DNA for the CDR3 is TGCGCCAGCAGCTTAACTAGCGGGGGCCGCGAGACCCAGTACTTC. Its protein product is CASSLTSGGRETQYF. The full variable domain, completed using reference TRBV5-1 and TRBJ2-5, is KAGVTQTPRYLIKTRGQQVTLSCSPISGHRSVSWYQQTPGQGLQFLFEYFSETQRNKGNFPGRFSGRQFSNSRSEMNVSTLELGDSALYLCASSLTSGGRETQYFGPGTRLLVL.

This clone was seen a single time. The CDR3 bases are TGTGCCAGTAGTATAGCCGACGGACGGGAAGCTTTCTTT. Its translation is CASSIADGREAFF. V and J are TRBV19 and TRBJ1-1; D not certain. The CDR3 runs 13 residues. Looked up from germline, CDR1 is LNHDA and CDR2 is SQIVND (reference sequence). V lost 1 base and J lost 8, with 11 bases in between.

The chain uses TRBV6-6 and TRBJ2-3, with D unresolved. V lost 5 bases and J lost 1, with 16 bases in between. Looked up from germline, CDR1 is MNHNY and CDR2 is SVGAGI (reference sequence). The CDR3 runs to 16 residues. The CDR3 reads CASSTRFGPGTDTQYF. The DNA for the CDR3 is TGTGCCAGCAGTACCCGGTTCGGACCTGGCACAGATACGCAGTATTTT.

The chain combines TRBV7-9 with TRBJ2-1; possibly TRBD1 for D (7 bases). The germline V gene encodes CDR1 SEHNR and CDR2 FQNEAQ (reference sequence). Trimming cost V 4 bases and J 0 bases, with 10 bases left between them. The CDR3 length is 15 residues. The CDR3 protein is CASSSGGYSYNEQFF. The CDR3 DNA follows: TGTGCCAGCAGCTCAGGGGGGTACTCCTACAATGAGCAGTTCTTC.

The J gene is TRBJ1-2, the V gene TRBV27; 9 nucleotides match TRBD1. J was trimmed by 2 bases and V by 8 bases; bases with no gene match: 6. The CDR3 is 14 residues long. Germline CDR1 and CDR2: MNHEY and SMNVEV (reference sequence). CDR3: CASGDGQGNYGYTF. As DNA, the CDR3 is TGTGCCAGCGGCGATGGACAGGGGAACTATGGCTACACCTTC.

The V gene is TRBV6-5, the J gene TRBJ1-5; the match to TRBD1 covers 11 bases. Per the germline V gene, CDR1 is MNHEY and CDR2 is SVGAGI. The CDR3 consists of 15 residues. V dropped 6 bases and J dropped 5; count of bases not matched to a gene: 6. The CDR3 spells CASRRDRGFDQPQHF. The CDR3 coding sequence is TGTGCCAGCAGGAGGGACAGGGGGTTCGATCAGCCCCAGCATTTT.

The chain is built from TRBV6-5 and TRBJ1-3; D is perhaps TRBD1 (5 bases). The CDR3 has 15 residues. Trimming left V 6 bases short and J 3 bases short, with 15 bases between. Germline values: CDR1 MNHEY, CDR2 SVGAGI. CDR3 bases: TGTGCCAGCAGCCATGGGGGGTGCGTTGGAAACACCATATATTTT. Amino acids: CASSHGGCVGNTIYF.

The chain has TRBV4-2 and TRBJ2-5; tentatively, D is TRBD1 (6 bases). This CDR3 contains 14 residues. Deletions cut 4 bases from V and 4 bases from J, with 13 bases between. CDR1 is LGHNA, CDR2 YNFKEQ, per germline. DNA for the CDR3: TGTGCCAGCAGCCTTCTTGGACAGCGAGAGACCCAGTACTTC. It encodes CASSLLGQRETQYF.

The chain recombines TRBV10-2 with TRBJ1-2; 10 bases align to TRBD1. V was pared by 5 bases and J by 7 bases, with 10 bases of the junction left unmatched. In germline, CDR1 is WSHSY, CDR2 SAAADI. This CDR3 has 15 amino acids. The chain's CDR3 is CASSPRTGGDGGYTF. Here the CDR3 DNA reads TGCGCCAGCAGTCCCAGGACAGGGGGAGATGGTGGCTACACCTTC.

The chain couples TRBV6-6 to TRBJ1-2, with D possibly TRBD1 on 6 matching bases. This CDR3 is built from 14 residues. In germline, CDR1 is MNHNY, CDR2 SVGAGI (reference sequence). The ends were cut back, 8 bases at V and 4 bases at J, with 17 bases in the middle. The CDR3, as DNA: TGTGCCAGCTGGAACCGGGACACCATCTATGGCTACACCTTC. This codes for CASWNRDTIYGYTF.

V is TRBV19 and J is TRBJ2-7, with D tentatively TRBD2 (5 bases). Germline CDR1 reads LNHDA; CDR2 reads SQIVND (reference sequence). The CDR3 is made up of 14 amino acids. V gave up 9 bases and J gave up 3 bases, with 18 bases separating them. The CDR3 loop reads CASDDPQRDYEQYV. The CDR3 DNA is TGTGCCAGCGATGATCCCCAACGGGACTACGAGCAGTACGTC.

The chain uses TRBV19 and TRBJ2-3; TRBD2 matches 14 bases. The CDR3 runs 15 residues. CDR1 is LNHDA and CDR2 is SQIVND in the germline V gene (reference sequence). V was clipped by 9 bases and J by 1 base; unmatched bases: 3. The CDR3 region is CASATSGGGTDTQYF. CDR3 DNA sequence: TGTGCCAGCGCGACTAGCGGGGGGGGCACAGATACGCAGTATTTT. The full variable domain, in which reference TRBV19 and TRBJ2-3 provide the parts outside the CDR3, is DGGITQSPKYLFRKEGQNVTLSCEQNLNHDAMYWYRQDPGQGLRLIYYSQIVNDFQKGDIAEGYSVSREKKESFPLTVTSAQKNPTAFYLCASATSGGGTDTQYFGPGTRLTVL.

This clone occurred once. This rearrangement joins TRBV27 to TRBJ2-1; 9 positions match TRBD2. This CDR3 comprises 16 residues. Germline CDR1 reads MNHEY; CDR2 reads SMNVEV (reference sequence). After removal of 5 bases from V and 8 bases from J, the junction contained 13 bases not matched to a gene. CDR3 sequence: CASSRRRGGLLDEQFF. CDR3 DNA: TGTGCCAGCAGTCGGCGGCGGGGGGGCCTCCTCGATGAGCAGTTCTTC.

The chain combines TRBV7-2 with TRBJ1-1, with D possibly TRBD1 on 5 matching bases. The V end lost 2 bases, the J end lost 2 bases, and 9 bases lay between the germline ends. Looked up from germline, CDR1 is SGHTA and CDR2 is FQGNSA. The CDR3 runs 14 residues. The CDR3 sequence: CASSLLQVNTEAFF. The CDR3, as DNA: TGTGCCAGCAGCTTACTACAGGTAAACACTGAAGCTTTCTTT.

A remark on this clone: In the same sample, other DNA sequences code for this CDR3. The chain joins TRBV5-1 to TRBJ2-5, with D possibly matching TRBD1 (6 bases). There are 14 residues in the CDR3. The germline V gene encodes CDR1 SGHRS and CDR2 YFSETQ. Trimming stripped 5 bases from V and 5 bases from J, with 16 bases between. The CDR3 loop reads CASSSRGLQETQYF. CDR3 nucleotides: TGCGCCAGCAGTAGCAGGGGCCTCCAGGAGACCCAGTACTTC.

The CDR3 DNA follows: TGTGCCAGCAGTCATGACAGCGCGCTTGGGACCCAGTACTTC. Translating gives CASSHDSALGTQYF. The rearrangement joins TRBV6-5 to TRBJ2-5, with a possible D match to TRBD1 (5 bases). This CDR3 spans 14 amino acids. Per germline, CDR1 MNHEY and CDR2 SVGAGI. The ends were cut back, 5 bases at V and 7 bases at J, with 17 bases in the middle.

The genes are TRBV19 and TRBJ1-3, with TRBD1 identical over 7 bases. This CDR3 comprises 17 residues. CDR1 and CDR2 from the germline V gene are LNHDA and SQIVND (reference sequence). With V trimmed by 3 bases and J by 0 bases, 8 bases remained unmatched. This chain's CDR3 is CASSIPRQGDSGNTIYF. Here the CDR3 DNA reads TGTGCCAGTAGTATTCCCAGACAGGGTGACTCTGGAAACACCATATATTTT.

V gene TRBV19 combines with J gene TRBJ1-5, with a weak D call TRBD1 (6 bases). Trimming removed 7 bases at V and 1 base at J, with 14 bases between. This CDR3 has 15 amino acids. CDR1 and CDR2 (germline): LNHDA, SQIVND (reference sequence). CDR3 sequence: CASMQGLPSNQPQHF. The CDR3 DNA is TGTGCCAGTATGCAGGGGCTCCCCAGCAATCAGCCCCAGCATTTT.

This clone was recorded only once. V is TRBV4-1 and J is TRBJ1-4, with TRBD1 identical over 10 bases. The ends lost 6 bases at V and 7 bases at J; junction bases unmatched: 17. Per the germline V gene, CDR1 is MGHRA and CDR2 is YSYEKL. This CDR3 is 18 amino acids long. CDR3: CASRYRSGQGDRGEKLFF. CDR3 in DNA: TGCGCCAGCAGATATAGGTCCGGACAGGGGGATCGTGGTGAAAAACTGTTTTTT.